The next 24 T cell receptor beta chains were all read from a single sample in a study of cytomegalovirus exposure and HLA in healthy donors. In the PCR, 60 Vbeta and 13 Jbeta primers were used. Repertoires were generated with immunoSEQ multiplex PCR, while TCRdb's copy carries only in-frame clones and drops some. Of 150,000 or so clones listed, 84% are singletons. The sequenced sample consisted of PBMCs. The receptors were sampled from a man in his fifties or sixties in good health and CMV-seropositive.

The chain uses TRBV6-5 and TRBJ2-5; D remains unclear. The V end was cut by 1 base, the J end by 2 bases, with 11 bases between. The germline V gene encodes CDR1 MNHEY and CDR2 SVGAGI. This CDR3 is built from 15 residues. The CDR3 bases are TGTGCCAGCAGTTACTTCGAGTCGCGACAAGAGACCCAGTACTTC. Its protein is CASSYFESRQETQYF.

The chain carries TRBV7-2 and TRBJ1-5, with TRBD1 as a possible D gene (5 bases). V was shortened by 5 bases and J by 2 bases, with 13 bases between the two germline ends. The CDR3 totals 15 residues. Germline lookup yields CDR1 SGHTA and CDR2 FQGNSA. CDR3 DNA: TGTGCCAGCAGCATACAGGAGTTTGGCAATCAGCCCCAGCATTTT. It is translated as CASSIQEFGNQPQHF.

J is TRBJ2-2 and V is TRBV7-6; TRBD1 matches 12 bases. Trimming cost V 5 bases and J 7 bases; bases outside gene matches: 5. The CDR3 has 15 residues. Germline V gives CDR1 SGHVS, CDR2 FNYEAQ. In nucleotides, the CDR3 is TGTGCCAGCAGCGGGACAGGGGGCGCGGTCGGGGAGCTGTTTTTT. It is translated as CASSGTGGAVGELFF.

The chain employs TRBV5-1 and TRBJ2-2, with D maybe TRBD1 (5 bases). With 0 bases removed from V and 7 bases from J, the gap between germline ends came to 10 bases. The CDR3 loop spans 14 amino acids. The germline V gene encodes CDR1 SGHRS and CDR2 YFSETQ. Written as DNA, the CDR3 is TGCGCCAGCAGCTTGGAGGGGCCCCGCGGGGAGCTGTTTTTT. Residues: CASSLEGPRGELFF.

This chain uses TRBV7-8 with TRBJ2-2, with D perhaps matching TRBD2 (5 bases). Germline-derived CDR1 and CDR2 are SGHVS and FQNEAQ. The CDR3 runs 15 residues. The V gene lost 0 bases and the J gene lost 3 bases, with 8 bases spanning the gap. CDR3 DNA: TGTGCCAGCAGCTTAGCAGCGGTGGACACCGGGGAGCTGTTTTTT. Its translation: CASSLAAVDTGELFF.

The chain combines TRBV19 with TRBJ1-5, with 7 bases aligning to TRBD1. V shed 8 bases and J 2 bases; nucleotides not matched to a gene: 12. CDR1 and CDR2 from the germline V gene are LNHDA and SQIVND (reference sequence). This CDR3 contains 16 residues. The CDR3 sequence: CASQEGARWRNQPQHF. DNA for the CDR3: TGTGCCAGTCAGGAGGGGGCGAGGTGGCGCAATCAGCCCCAGCATTTT.

The DNA for the CDR3 is TGTGCCAGCAGTGATTCCTTCAGCGGAGCCCGGCAAGAGACCCAGTACTTC. Residues: CASSDSFSGARQETQYF. The chain employs TRBV25-1 and TRBJ2-5; tentative D call: TRBD2 (5 bases). Germline V gives CDR1 MGHDK, CDR2 SYGVNS. CDR3 length equals 17 residues. The V gene lost 3 bases and the J gene lost 2 bases, with 19 bases spanning the gap.

This chain connects TRBV7-9 to TRBJ1-1; TRBD1 aligns across 8 bases. V shed 3 bases, J shed 8 bases, and the junction held 2 bases outside the gene matches. CDR3 length: 12 amino acids. Looked up from germline, CDR1 is SEHNR and CDR2 is FQNEAQ (reference sequence). As DNA, the CDR3 is TGTGCCAGCAGCTTTCAGGGGGCGGAAGCTTTCTTT. It codes for CASSFQGAEAFF.

This chain joins TRBV7-8 and TRBJ1-2, with D perhaps matching TRBD1 (6 bases). Trimming pared 1 base from V and 3 bases from J, leaving 15 bases between. The CDR3 contains 16 residues. CDR1 SGHVS and CDR2 FQNEAQ come from the germline V gene. The CDR3 protein is CASSLGLGQTHYGYTF. The CDR3 nucleotides read TGTGCCAGCAGCTTAGGGCTCGGACAGACACACTATGGCTACACCTTC.

The gene calls are TRBV14 and TRBJ2-3, with D perhaps matching TRBD2 (6 bases). With 1 base removed from V and 8 bases from J, the gap between germline ends came to 13 bases. This CDR3 is 14 amino acids long. The germline CDR1 and CDR2 sequences are SGHDN and FVKESK. The CDR3: CASSQGGLFGTQYF. In nucleotides, the CDR3 is TGTGCCAGCAGCCAAGGGGGACTTTTCGGTACGCAGTATTTT.

The chain uses TRBV5-4 and TRBJ2-1; a possible D gene is TRBD1 (6 bases). This CDR3 contains 12 residues. Trimming took 5 bases from V and 7 from J, leaving 10 bases between them. The germline V gene encodes CDR1 SGHNT and CDR2 YYREEE (reference sequence). CDR3 sequence (DNA): TGTGCCAGCAGAATAGACAGGAATGAGCAGTTCTTC. Its protein is CASRIDRNEQFF.

The rearrangement uses TRBV6-5 and TRBJ1-4; TRBD1 is a possible D gene (6 bases). CDR3 size: 16 residues. Trimming cost V 2 bases and J 8 bases, with 18 bases left between them. Germline assignment: CDR1 MNHEY and CDR2 SVGAGI. CDR3 residues: CASSYMGTGFQEKLFF. The CDR3 nucleotides are TGTGCCAGCAGTTACATGGGAACAGGGTTCCAGGAAAAACTGTTTTTT.

The CDR3 spells CASSLRGWSEQYF. The CDR3 nucleotides read TGTGCCAGCAGCTTAAGGGGTTGGAGCGAGCAGTACTTC. The chain has TRBV11-2 and TRBJ2-7, with D perhaps matching TRBD1 (5 bases). Germline values: CDR1 SGHAT, CDR2 FQNNGV. The V gene lost 2 bases and the J gene lost 6 bases, with 11 bases spanning the gap. This CDR3 has 13 amino acids.

The chain recombines TRBV27 with TRBJ2-1; 7 bases line up with TRBD1. V lost 2 bases, J lost 0 bases, and 4 bases stayed unmatched. The CDR3 is 16 amino acids. Germline CDR1 is MNHEY and CDR2 is SMNVEV (reference sequence). The CDR3 DNA follows: TGTGCCAGCAGTTTAAGGGGGCCGAGCTCCTACAATGAGCAGTTCTTC. This encodes CASSLRGPSSYNEQFF.

The chain is built from TRBV27 and TRBJ2-5; 10 positions agree with TRBD2. The CDR3 is 18 amino acids. J lost 5 bases, V lost 4 bases, and 16 bases had no gene match. Germline V gene lookup returns CDR1 MNHEY and CDR2 SMNVEV (reference sequence). CDR3 bases: TGTGCCAGCAGTTCCATATCTACGCTAGCGGGAGTCACGGAGACCCAGTACTTC. Protein: CASSSISTLAGVTETQYF.

This rearrangement joins TRBV5-8 to TRBJ2-3; 10 bases match TRBD2. J gave up 0 bases and V 2 bases, and 0 bases lay outside the gene matches. The CDR3 is 15 amino acids. CDR1 and CDR2 (germline): SGHTS, YDEGEE. CDR3 amino acids: CASSFSGRSTDTQYF. CDR3 sequence (DNA): TGTGCCAGCAGCTTTAGCGGGAGGAGCACAGATACGCAGTATTTT.

This clone was recorded only once. This chain joins TRBV9 and TRBJ2-5; maybe TRBD2 (6 bases). V shed 0 bases and J shed 4 bases, with 7 bases lying between them. Germline V gives CDR1 SGDLS, CDR2 YYNGEE. The CDR3 length is 13 residues. DNA of the CDR3: TGTGCCAGCAGCGTAGCACTAGCAGAGACCCAGTACTTC. Protein product: CASSVALAETQYF.

The chain joins TRBV11-2 to TRBJ2-1; possibly TRBD2 for D (6 bases). Deletions cut 3 bases from V and 6 bases from J, with 12 bases between. The length of the CDR3 is 14 residues. CDR1 is SGHAT and CDR2 is FQNNGV in the germline V gene. The CDR3 nucleotides read TGTGCCAGCAGCTTCAACCGGGGGTCCAATGAGCAGTTCTTC. Translating gives CASSFNRGSNEQFF.

This chain's CDR3 is CASRKGDTAGGSPLHF. CDR3 in DNA: TGTGCCAGTAGAAAGGGCGACACGGCCGGGGGTTCACCCCTCCACTTT. V gene TRBV19 combines with J gene TRBJ1-6; tentative D call: TRBD1 (5 bases). The germline CDR1 and CDR2 sequences are LNHDA and SQIVND (reference sequence). With 6 bases removed from V and 9 bases from J, the gap between germline ends came to 21 bases. CDR3 length: 16 residues. Full variable domain (missing parts from reference TRBV19 and TRBJ1-6): DGGITQSPKYLFRKEGQNVTLSCEQNLNHDAMYWYRQDPGQGLRLIYYSQIVNDFQKGDIAEGYSVSREKKESFPLTVTSAQKNPTAFYLCASRKGDTAGGSPLHFGNGTRLTVT.

The CDR3 nucleotides read TGTGCCAGCAGTCCCGGCGGGGAAACCTACGAGCAGTACGTC. The encoded protein is CASSPGGETYEQYV. V is TRBV27 and J is TRBJ2-7, with TRBD2 as a possible D gene (6 bases). Germline V lookup: CDR1 MNHEY, CDR2 SMNVEV (reference sequence). V lost 5 bases and J 2 bases, leaving 13 bases between the germline ends. The CDR3 contains 14 residues.

The V call is TRBV30, the J call TRBJ1-1, with D maybe TRBD1 (6 bases). V was trimmed by 3 bases and J by 5 bases, leaving 10 bases between them. The CDR3 runs to 12 residues. Germline-derived CDR1 and CDR2 are GTSNPN and SVGIG (reference sequence). Here the CDR3 reads CAWRQGGTEAFF. DNA of the CDR3: TGTGCCTGGAGACAGGGTGGGACTGAAGCTTTCTTT.

The chain's CDR3 is CASDPGDSGNQPQHF. The CDR3 coding sequence is TGTGCCAGCGACCCGGGGGACAGCGGCAATCAGCCCCAGCATTTT. The rearrangement links TRBV6-6 to TRBJ1-5; 7 nucleotides align to TRBD1. V lost 8 bases to trimming and J lost 2 bases; unmatched junction nucleotides: 9. This CDR3 is 15 amino acids long. Germline V gene data show CDR1 as MNHNY and CDR2 as SVGAGI (reference sequence).

This clone was seen a handful of times. The CDR3 protein is CASSVQGSSYEQYV. The CDR3 region has the DNA TGTGCCAGCAGTGTCCAGGGAAGCTCCTACGAGCAGTACGTC. The chain is built from TRBV6-1 and TRBJ2-7; D possibly corresponds to TRBD1 (5 bases). The length of the CDR3 is 14 residues. The ends were cut back, 4 bases at V and 0 bases at J, with 10 bases in the middle. Germline values: CDR1 MNHNS, CDR2 SASEGT.

The chain uses TRBV6-1 and TRBJ1-1; 8 bases are shared with TRBD1. The CDR3 spans 14 residues. With 3 bases clipped from V and 1 base from J, the junction kept 1 base outside the gene matches. CDR1 and CDR2 (germline): MNHNS, SASEGT. The CDR3 DNA sequence: TGTGCCAGCAGTGATGGACAGGGGAACACTGAAGCTTTCTTT. Encoded protein: CASSDGQGNTEAFF.